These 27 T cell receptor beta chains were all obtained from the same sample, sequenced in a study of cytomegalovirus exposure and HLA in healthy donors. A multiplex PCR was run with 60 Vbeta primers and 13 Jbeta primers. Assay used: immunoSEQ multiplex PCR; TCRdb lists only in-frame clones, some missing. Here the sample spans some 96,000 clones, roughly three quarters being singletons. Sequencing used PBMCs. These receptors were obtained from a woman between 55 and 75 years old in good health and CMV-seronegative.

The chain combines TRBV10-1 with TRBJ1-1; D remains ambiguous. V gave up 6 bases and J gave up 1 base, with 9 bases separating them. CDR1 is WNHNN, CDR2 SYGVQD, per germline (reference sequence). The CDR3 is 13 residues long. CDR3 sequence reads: CASRRQTNTEAFF. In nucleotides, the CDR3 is TGCGCCAGCAGGCGGCAGACGAACACTGAAGCTTTCTTT.

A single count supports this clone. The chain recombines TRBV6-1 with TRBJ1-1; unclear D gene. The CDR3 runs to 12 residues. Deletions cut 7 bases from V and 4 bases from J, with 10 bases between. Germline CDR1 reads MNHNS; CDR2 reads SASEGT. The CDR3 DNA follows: TGTGCCAGCACCCGGGAGGGCACTGAAGCTTTCTTT. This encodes CASTREGTEAFF.

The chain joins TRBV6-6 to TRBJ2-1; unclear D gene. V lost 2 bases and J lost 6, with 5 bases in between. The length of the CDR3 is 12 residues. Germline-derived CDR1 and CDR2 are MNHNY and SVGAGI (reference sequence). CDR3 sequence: CASSYNSNEQFF. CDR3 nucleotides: TGTGCCAGCAGTTACAACAGCAATGAGCAGTTCTTC.

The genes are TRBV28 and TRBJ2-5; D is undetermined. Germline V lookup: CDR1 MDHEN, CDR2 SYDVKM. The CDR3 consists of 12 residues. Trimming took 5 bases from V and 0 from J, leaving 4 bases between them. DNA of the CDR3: TGTGCCAGCAGTCTCGACCAAGAGACCCAGTACTTC. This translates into CASSLDQETQYF.

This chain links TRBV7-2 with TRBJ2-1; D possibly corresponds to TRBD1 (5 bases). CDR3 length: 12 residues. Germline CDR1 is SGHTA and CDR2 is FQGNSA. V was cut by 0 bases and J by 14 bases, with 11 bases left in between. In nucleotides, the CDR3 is TGTGCCAGCAGCTTAGCGCAGGGCTCGAAGTTCTTC. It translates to CASSLAQGSKFF.

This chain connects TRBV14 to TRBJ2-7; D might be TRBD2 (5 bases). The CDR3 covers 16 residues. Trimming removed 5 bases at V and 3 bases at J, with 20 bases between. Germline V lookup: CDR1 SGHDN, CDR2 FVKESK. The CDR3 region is CASSDDSVGRFYEQYF. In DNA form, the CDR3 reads TGTGCCAGCAGCGATGATAGCGTAGGCCGATTCTACGAGCAGTACTTC.

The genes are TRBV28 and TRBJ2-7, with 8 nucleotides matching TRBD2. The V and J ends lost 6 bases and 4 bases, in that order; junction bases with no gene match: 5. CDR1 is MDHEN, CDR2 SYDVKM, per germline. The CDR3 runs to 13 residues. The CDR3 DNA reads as TGTGCCAGCAGACCTAGCGGGTCGTACGAGCAGTACTTC. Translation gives CASRPSGSYEQYF. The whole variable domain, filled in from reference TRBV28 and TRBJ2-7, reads DVKVTQSSRYLVKRTGEKVFLECVQDMDHENMFWYRQDPGLGLRLIYFSYDVKMKEKGDIPEGYSVSREKKERFSLILESASTNQTSMYLCASRPSGSYEQYFGPGTRLTVT.

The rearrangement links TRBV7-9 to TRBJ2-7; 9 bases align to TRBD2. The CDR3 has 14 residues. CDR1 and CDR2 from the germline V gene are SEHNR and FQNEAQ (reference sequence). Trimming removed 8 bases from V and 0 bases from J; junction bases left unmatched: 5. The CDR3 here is CASQSGGSSYEQYF. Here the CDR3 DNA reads TGTGCCAGCCAAAGCGGGGGGAGCTCCTACGAGCAGTACTTC.

Written as DNA, the CDR3 is TGTGCCAGCAGTTACGCAGGGGACTATGGCTACACCTTC. Amino acid sequence: CASSYAGDYGYTF. The chain joins TRBV6-5 to TRBJ1-2, with D tentatively TRBD1 (6 bases). CDR1 is MNHEY and CDR2 is SVGAGI in the germline V gene. The CDR3 sequence is 13 residues long. Trimming took 2 bases from V and 3 from J, leaving 7 bases between them.

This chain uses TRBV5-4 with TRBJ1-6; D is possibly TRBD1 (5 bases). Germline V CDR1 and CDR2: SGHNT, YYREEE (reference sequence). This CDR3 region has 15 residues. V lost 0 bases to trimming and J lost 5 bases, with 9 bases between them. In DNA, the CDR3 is TGTGCCAGCAGCTTGGTTGACAGCGATAATTCACCCCTCCACTTT. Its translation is CASSLVDSDNSPLHF.

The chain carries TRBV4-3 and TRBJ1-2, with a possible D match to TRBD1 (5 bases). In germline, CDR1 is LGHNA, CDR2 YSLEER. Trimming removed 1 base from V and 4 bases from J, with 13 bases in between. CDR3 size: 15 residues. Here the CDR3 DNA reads TGCGCCAGCAGCCAAGTTGCGGGGGAGGCCTATGGCTACACCTTC. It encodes CASSQVAGEAYGYTF.

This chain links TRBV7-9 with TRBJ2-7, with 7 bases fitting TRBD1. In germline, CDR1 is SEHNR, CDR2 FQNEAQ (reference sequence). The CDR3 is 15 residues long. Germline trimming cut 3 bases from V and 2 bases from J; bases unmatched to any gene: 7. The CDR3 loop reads CASSLTGTVAYEQYF. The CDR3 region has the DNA TGTGCCAGCAGCTTGACCGGGACAGTAGCCTACGAGCAGTACTTC.

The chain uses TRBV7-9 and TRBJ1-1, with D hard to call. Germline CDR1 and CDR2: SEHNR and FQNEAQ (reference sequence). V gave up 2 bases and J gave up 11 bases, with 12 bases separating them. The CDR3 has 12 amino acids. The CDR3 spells CASSLSGVMAFF. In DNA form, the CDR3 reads TGTGCCAGCAGCTTAAGTGGAGTTATGGCTTTCTTT.

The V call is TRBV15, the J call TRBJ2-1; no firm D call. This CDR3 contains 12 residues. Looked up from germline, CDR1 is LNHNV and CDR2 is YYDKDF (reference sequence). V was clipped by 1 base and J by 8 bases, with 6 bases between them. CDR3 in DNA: TGTGCCACCAGCAGAGTTTCAGATGAGCAGTTCTTC. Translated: CATSRVSDEQFF.

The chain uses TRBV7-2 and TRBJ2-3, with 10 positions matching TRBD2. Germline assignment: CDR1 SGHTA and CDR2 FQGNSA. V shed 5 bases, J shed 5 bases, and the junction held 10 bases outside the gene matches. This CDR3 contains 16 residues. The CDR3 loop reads CASSPRVAGGRDTQYF. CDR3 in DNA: TGTGCCAGCAGCCCCCGGGTAGCGGGAGGTCGAGATACGCAGTATTTT.

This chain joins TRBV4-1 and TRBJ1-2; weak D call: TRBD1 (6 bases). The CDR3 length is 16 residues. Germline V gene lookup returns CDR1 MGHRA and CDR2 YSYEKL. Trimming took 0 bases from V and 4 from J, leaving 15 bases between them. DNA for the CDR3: TGCGCCAGCAGCCAAGATTGGGGGCCCAACCTCTATGGCTACACCTTC. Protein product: CASSQDWGPNLYGYTF.

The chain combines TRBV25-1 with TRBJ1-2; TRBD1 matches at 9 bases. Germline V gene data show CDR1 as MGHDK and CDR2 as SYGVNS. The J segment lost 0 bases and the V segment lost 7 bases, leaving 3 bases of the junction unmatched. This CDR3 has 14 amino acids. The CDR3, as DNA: TGTGCCAGCACAGACAGGGGGGCTAACTATGGCTACACCTTC. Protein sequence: CASTDRGANYGYTF.

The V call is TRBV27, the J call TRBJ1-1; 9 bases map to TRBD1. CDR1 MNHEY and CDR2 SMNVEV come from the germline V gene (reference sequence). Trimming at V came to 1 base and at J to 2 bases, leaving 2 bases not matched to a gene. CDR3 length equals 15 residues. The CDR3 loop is CASSLLGQGNTEAFF. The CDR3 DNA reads TGTGCCAGCAGTTTATTGGGACAGGGAAACACTGAAGCTTTCTTT.

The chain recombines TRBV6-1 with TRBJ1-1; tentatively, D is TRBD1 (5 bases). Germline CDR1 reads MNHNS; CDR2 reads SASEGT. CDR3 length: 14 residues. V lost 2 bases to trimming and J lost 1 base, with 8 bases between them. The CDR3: CASSELDRNTEAFF. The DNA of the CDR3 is TGTGCCAGCAGTGAACTAGACAGGAACACTGAAGCTTTCTTT.

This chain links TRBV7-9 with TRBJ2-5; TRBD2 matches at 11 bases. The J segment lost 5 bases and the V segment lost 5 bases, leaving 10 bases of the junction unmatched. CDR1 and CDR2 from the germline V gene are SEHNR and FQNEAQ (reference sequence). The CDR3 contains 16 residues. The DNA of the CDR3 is TGTGCCAGCAGCGATTGGACTAGCGGGTTGAAGGAGACCCAGTACTTC. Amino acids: CASSDWTSGLKETQYF.

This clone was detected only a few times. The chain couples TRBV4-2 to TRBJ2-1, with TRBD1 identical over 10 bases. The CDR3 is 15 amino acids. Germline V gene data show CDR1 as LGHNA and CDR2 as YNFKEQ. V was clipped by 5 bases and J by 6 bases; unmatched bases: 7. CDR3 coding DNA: TGTGCCAGCAGCGTAACCGGGACAGGGGTCAATGAGCAGTTCTTC. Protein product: CASSVTGTGVNEQFF.

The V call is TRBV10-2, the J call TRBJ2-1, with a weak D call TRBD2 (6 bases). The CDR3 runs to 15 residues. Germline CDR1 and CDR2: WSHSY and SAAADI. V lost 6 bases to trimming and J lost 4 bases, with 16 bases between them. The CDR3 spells CASRGAGSTYNEQFF. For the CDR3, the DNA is TGCGCCAGCAGAGGAGCGGGTTCTACTTACAATGAGCAGTTCTTC.

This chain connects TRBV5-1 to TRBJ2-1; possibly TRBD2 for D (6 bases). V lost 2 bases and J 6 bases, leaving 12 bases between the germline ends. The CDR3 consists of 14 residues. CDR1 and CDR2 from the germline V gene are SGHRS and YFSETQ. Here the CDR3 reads CASSFGGSSNEQFF. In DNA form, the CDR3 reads TGCGCCAGCAGCTTCGGAGGGAGCTCCAATGAGCAGTTCTTC.

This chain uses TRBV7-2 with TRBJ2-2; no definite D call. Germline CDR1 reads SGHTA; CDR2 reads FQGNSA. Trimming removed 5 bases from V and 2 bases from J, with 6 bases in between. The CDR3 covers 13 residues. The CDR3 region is CASSKQNTGELFF. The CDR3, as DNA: TGTGCCAGCAGCAAACAAAACACCGGGGAGCTGTTTTTT.

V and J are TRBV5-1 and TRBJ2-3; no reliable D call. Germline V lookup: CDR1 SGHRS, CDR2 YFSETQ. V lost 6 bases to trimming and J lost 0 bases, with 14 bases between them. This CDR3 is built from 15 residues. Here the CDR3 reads CASNRERASTDTQYF. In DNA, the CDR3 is TGCGCCAGCAACCGAGAGAGAGCTAGCACAGATACGCAGTATTTT.

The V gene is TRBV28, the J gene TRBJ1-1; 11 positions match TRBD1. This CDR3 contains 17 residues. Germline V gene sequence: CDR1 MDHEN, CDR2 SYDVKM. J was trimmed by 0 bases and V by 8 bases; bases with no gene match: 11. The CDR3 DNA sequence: TGTGCCAGCCTTACCCGGGACAGGGGGGGCGTGAACACTGAAGCTTTCTTT. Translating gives CASLTRDRGGVNTEAFF.

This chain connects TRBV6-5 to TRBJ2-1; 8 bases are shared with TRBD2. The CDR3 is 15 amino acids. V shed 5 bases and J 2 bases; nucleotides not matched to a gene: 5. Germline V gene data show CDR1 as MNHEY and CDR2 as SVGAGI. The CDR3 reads CASSGSGDPYNEQFF. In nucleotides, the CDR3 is TGTGCCAGCAGTGGTAGCGGGGATCCCTACAATGAGCAGTTCTTC.